The 18 T cell receptor beta chains given below trace back to one sample, sequenced in a study of B cell selection in AIRE deficiency. Libraries were prepared by immunoSEQ multiplex PCR; TCRdb keeps only in-frame clonotypes and omits some of them. Of 20,000 to 25,000 clones in the sample, roughly 91% are singletons; the top ten hold more than 1.3%. Regulatory T cells were sorted as CD4+CD25hiCD127low/negative. Sequenced: CD4+CD25+ Tregs sorted from PBMCs. The receptors shown here come from a human donor in good health.

CDR3 amino acids: CASSIDTRGDEQYF. In DNA, the CDR3 is TGTGCCAGTAGTATAGATACCAGGGGAGACGAGCAGTACTTC. The chain employs TRBV19 and TRBJ2-7; possibly TRBD1 for D (6 bases). The V and J ends lost 0 bases and 5 bases respectively, with 11 bases between them. There are 14 residues in the CDR3. Germline CDR1 reads LNHDA; CDR2 reads SQIVND (reference sequence). The complete variable domain, with remaining parts taken from reference TRBV19 and TRBJ2-7, reads DGGITQSPKYLFRKEGQNVTLSCEQNLNHDAMYWYRQDPGQGLRLIYYSQIVNDFQKGDIAEGYSVSREKKESFPLTVTSAQKNPTAFYLCASSIDTRGDEQYFGPGTRLTVT.

Here the CDR3 reads CASSELRQAEAFF. The CDR3 DNA sequence: TGTGCCAGCAGTGAGCTGAGACAGGCTGAAGCTTTCTTT. The V gene is TRBV2, the J gene TRBJ1-1; a possible D gene is TRBD1 (6 bases). The CDR3 contains 13 residues. Per the germline V gene, CDR1 is SNHLY and CDR2 is FYNNEI. The V end lost 3 bases, the J end lost 6 bases, and 11 bases lay between the germline ends.

This chain uses TRBV5-1 with TRBJ1-2; TRBD1 might be the D (6 bases). V lost 1 base and J 4 bases, leaving 11 bases between the germline ends. Germline V gene data show CDR1 as SGHRS and CDR2 as YFSETQ. There are 14 residues in the CDR3. The CDR3 bases are TGCGCCAGCAGCTTGTCACAGGGTGGCTATGGCTACACCTTC. Translated: CASSLSQGGYGYTF.

The chain combines TRBV18 with TRBJ2-1; 10 positions agree with TRBD2. The CDR3 extends over 16 amino acids. The germline V gene encodes CDR1 KGHSH and CDR2 LQKENI. The DNA for the CDR3 is TGTGCATCGGGGGGGATCAGCGGGAGGGCCTTTGGTGAGCAGTTCTTC. Translation: CASGGISGRAFGEQFF. The complete variable domain, with remaining parts taken from reference TRBV18 and TRBJ2-1, reads NAGVMQNPRHLVRRRGQEARLRCSPMKGHSHVYWYRQLPEEGLKFMVYLQKENIIDESGMPKERFSAEFPKEGPSILRIQQVVRGDSAAYFCASGGISGRAFGEQFFGPGTRLTVL.

The V gene is TRBV6-6, the J gene TRBJ1-2, with a weak D call TRBD1 (6 bases). The CDR3 is made up of 13 amino acids. Trimming removed 3 bases from V and 5 bases from J, with 10 bases in between. Germline V CDR1 and CDR2: MNHNY, SVGAGI (reference sequence). CDR3 bases: TGTGCCAGCAGTTATCAGGGGCCTTATGGCTACACCTTC. The encoded protein is CASSYQGPYGYTF.

V and J are TRBV6-6 and TRBJ2-5, with a possible D match to TRBD1 (6 bases). The tail of the sequence fits TRBJ2-7 better, so the J call may be wrong. The CDR3 loop spans 12 amino acids. Per the germline V gene, CDR1 is MNHNY and CDR2 is SVGAGI (reference sequence). The CDR3 is CASRQDSYEQYF. CDR3 in DNA: TGTGCCAGCCGACAGGACTCCTACGAGCAGTACTTC.

This chain connects TRBV6-6 to TRBJ2-7; tentatively, D is TRBD1 (5 bases). The length of the CDR3 is 14 residues. V was cut by 2 bases and J by 2 bases, with 10 bases left in between. Germline V lookup: CDR1 MNHNY, CDR2 SVGAGI (reference sequence). The CDR3 sequence: CASSYTGRAYEQYF. CDR3 in DNA: TGTGCCAGCAGTTACACTGGCAGGGCCTACGAGCAGTACTTC.

V and J are TRBV11-2 and TRBJ1-1; 7 positions match TRBD1. The CDR3 has 14 amino acids. The junction had 3 bases not matched to a gene; V was cut back by 5 bases and J by 0 bases. CDR1 is SGHAT and CDR2 is FQNNGV in the germline V gene. The CDR3 DNA is TGTGCCAGCAGCAGACAGGGTATGAACACTGAAGCTTTCTTT. Its translation is CASSRQGMNTEAFF.

In its sample, this clone was seen a few times. The V gene is TRBV5-1, the J gene TRBJ2-7, with D possibly TRBD1 on 6 matching bases. CDR3 size: 12 residues. Germline V gene lookup returns CDR1 SGHRS and CDR2 YFSETQ. V lost 2 bases to trimming and J lost 3 bases, with 6 bases between them. CDR3 DNA: TGCGCCAGCAGCTTACAGGGCTACGAGCAGTACTTC. This translates into CASSLQGYEQYF.

This chain joins TRBV19 and TRBJ1-1; D uncertain. The germline gives CDR1 LNHDA, CDR2 SQIVND (reference sequence). The CDR3 sequence is 15 residues long. V lost 2 bases to trimming and J lost 1 base, with 11 bases between them. Here the CDR3 reads CASSILGSENTEAFF. The CDR3 bases are TGTGCCAGTAGTATATTAGGCAGTGAGAACACTGAAGCTTTCTTT.

CDR3 region: CASSLVGTGEWYGYTF. CDR3 sequence (DNA): TGTGCCAGCAGCTTGGTTGGGACAGGGGAATGGTATGGCTACACCTTC. The chain uses TRBV5-8 and TRBJ1-2; 10 bases are shared with TRBD1. CDR1 and CDR2 (germline): SGHTS, YDEGEE. This CDR3 comprises 16 residues. J lost 5 bases, V lost 0 bases, and 7 bases had no gene match.

The chain has TRBV25-1 and TRBJ2-5; 7 bases agree with TRBD2. The CDR3 runs to 15 residues. Trimming removed 3 bases from V and 5 bases from J; junction bases left unmatched: 9. CDR1 MGHDK and CDR2 SYGVNS come from the germline V gene. The CDR3 sequence is CASSDPGRGGETQYF. DNA for the CDR3: TGTGCCAGCAGTGATCCGGGACGGGGAGGGGAGACCCAGTACTTC. Filled out from reference TRBV25-1 and TRBJ2-5, the complete variable domain reads EADIYQTPRYLVIGTGKKITLECSQTMGHDKMYWYQQDPGMELHLIHYSYGVNSTEKGDLSSESTVSRIRTEHFPLTLESARPSHTSQYLCASSDPGRGGETQYFGPGTRLLVL.

The CDR3 DNA follows: TGCGCCAGCAGCTTGGATGGCGGGGTTTCCGGGGAGCTGTTTTTT. It encodes CASSLDGGVSGELFF. V and J are TRBV5-1 and TRBJ2-2; a weak D match, TRBD2 (6 bases). Germline-derived CDR1 and CDR2 are SGHRS and YFSETQ. The CDR3 consists of 15 residues. V was shortened by 0 bases and J by 6 bases, with 12 bases between the two germline ends. Filled out from reference TRBV5-1 and TRBJ2-2, the complete variable domain reads KAGVTQTPRYLIKTRGQQVTLSCSPISGHRSVSWYQQTPGQGLQFLFEYFSETQRNKGNFPGRFSGRQFSNSRSEMNVSTLELGDSALYLCASSLDGGVSGELFFGEGSRLTVL.

The V call is TRBV5-1, the J call TRBJ1-1; no clear D. Germline CDR1 reads SGHRS; CDR2 reads YFSETQ. V lost 4 bases and J 3 bases, leaving 7 bases between the germline ends. The length of the CDR3 is 12 residues. As DNA, the CDR3 is TGCGCCAGCAGCGCCCAATACACTGAAGCTTTCTTT. It yields the protein CASSAQYTEAFF.

The V gene is TRBV6-1, the J gene TRBJ1-1; D uncertain. CDR3 length: 11 amino acids. From germline, CDR1 is MNHNS and CDR2 SASEGT. V shed 4 bases and J shed 6 bases, with 6 bases lying between them. CDR3 nucleotide sequence: TGTGCCAGCAGTGCCAGCTCTGAAGCTTTCTTT. Protein sequence: CASSASSEAFF.

The chain uses TRBV7-9 and TRBJ1-2; D not resolved. Germline V gene data show CDR1 as SEHNR and CDR2 as FQNEAQ (reference sequence). V was clipped by 5 bases and J by 4 bases, with 14 bases between them. This CDR3 spans 14 amino acids. In DNA, the CDR3 is TGTGCCAGCAGCCCAACTGGACCCCCCTATGGCTACACCTTC. Protein product: CASSPTGPPYGYTF.

V and J are TRBV6-1 and TRBJ2-7, with TRBD1 matching 8 bases. CDR3 size: 13 residues. CDR1 and CDR2 (germline): MNHNS, SASEGT. Losses at the gene ends were 3 bases for V and 7 bases for J; bases not matched to a gene: 5. In DNA form, the CDR3 reads TGTGCCAGCAGTGAGCGCAGGGGGCTAGAGCAGTACTTC. Its translation is CASSERRGLEQYF.

The chain joins TRBV6-4 to TRBJ2-1; maybe TRBD2 (6 bases). This CDR3 contains 13 residues. Germline V gene data show CDR1 as MRHNA and CDR2 as SNTAGT. Trimming took 2 bases from V and 10 from J, leaving 12 bases between them. CDR3 protein: CASSDVSGAEQFF. Written as DNA, the CDR3 is TGTGCCAGCAGTGACGTATCGGGAGCCGAGCAGTTCTTC.